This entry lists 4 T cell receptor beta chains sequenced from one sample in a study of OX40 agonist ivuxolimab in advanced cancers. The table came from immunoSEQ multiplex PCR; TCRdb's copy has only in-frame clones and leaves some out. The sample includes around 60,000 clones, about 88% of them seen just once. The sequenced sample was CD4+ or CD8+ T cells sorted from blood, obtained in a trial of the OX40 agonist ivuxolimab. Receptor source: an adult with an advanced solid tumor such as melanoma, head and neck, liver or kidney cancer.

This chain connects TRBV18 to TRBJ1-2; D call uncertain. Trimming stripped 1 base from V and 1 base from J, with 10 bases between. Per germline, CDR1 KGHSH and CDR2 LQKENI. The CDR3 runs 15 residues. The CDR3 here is CASSPRPQDNYGYTF. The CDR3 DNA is TGTGCCAGCTCACCACGGCCTCAGGATAACTATGGCTACACCTTC.

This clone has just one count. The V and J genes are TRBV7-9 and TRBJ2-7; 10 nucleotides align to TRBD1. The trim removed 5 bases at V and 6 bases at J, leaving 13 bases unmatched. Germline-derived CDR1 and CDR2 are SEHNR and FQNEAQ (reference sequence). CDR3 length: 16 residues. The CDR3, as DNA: TGTGCCAGCAGCCGCGAAGCCGGGACAGGGGTCCTCGAGCAGTACTTC. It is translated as CASSREAGTGVLEQYF.

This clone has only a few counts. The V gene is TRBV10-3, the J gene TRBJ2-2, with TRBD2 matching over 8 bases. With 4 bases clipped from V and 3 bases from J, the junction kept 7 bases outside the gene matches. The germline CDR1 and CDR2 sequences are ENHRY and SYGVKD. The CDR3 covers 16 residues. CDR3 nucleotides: TGTGCCATCAGTGCGAACACGGGGGGGGACACCGGGGAGCTGTTTTTT. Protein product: CAISANTGGDTGELFF.

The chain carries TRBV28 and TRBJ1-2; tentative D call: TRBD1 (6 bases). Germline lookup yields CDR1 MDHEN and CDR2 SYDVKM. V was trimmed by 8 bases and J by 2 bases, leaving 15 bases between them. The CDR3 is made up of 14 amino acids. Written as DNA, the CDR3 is TGTGCCAGCCGTGGGGGGGGCCCCAACTATGGCTACACCTTC. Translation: CASRGGGPNYGYTF.